The entry that follows covers one TCR beta chain sequence. The data stem from a study of tumor and adjacent non-tumor tissue in lung cancer. Trimming took 3 bases from V and 9 from J, leaving 21 bases between them. The germline CDR1 and CDR2 sequences are DFQATT and SNEGSKA (reference sequence). This CDR3 region has 15 residues. No cell sorting was done before RNA was extracted from the tissue. Three rounds of nested PCR, following a modified ARM-PCR protocol, produced the TCRbeta library. TCRdb redid the calling of the multiplex PCR reads with MiXCR, one entry per CDR3 protein. The data show under 95,000 distinct CDR3 sequences, roughly three fifths seen once.

The clonotype was recovered from a man in his 70s with non-small cell lung cancer. Sequenced: lung tumor tissue. The rearrangement joins TRBV20-1 to TRBJ2-1; D may be TRBD2 (6 bases). This chain's CDR3 is CSASLTNGRIGEQFF. CDR3 DNA: TGCAGTGCTAGCCTGACTAACGGGAGAATCGGTGAGCAGTTCTTC.